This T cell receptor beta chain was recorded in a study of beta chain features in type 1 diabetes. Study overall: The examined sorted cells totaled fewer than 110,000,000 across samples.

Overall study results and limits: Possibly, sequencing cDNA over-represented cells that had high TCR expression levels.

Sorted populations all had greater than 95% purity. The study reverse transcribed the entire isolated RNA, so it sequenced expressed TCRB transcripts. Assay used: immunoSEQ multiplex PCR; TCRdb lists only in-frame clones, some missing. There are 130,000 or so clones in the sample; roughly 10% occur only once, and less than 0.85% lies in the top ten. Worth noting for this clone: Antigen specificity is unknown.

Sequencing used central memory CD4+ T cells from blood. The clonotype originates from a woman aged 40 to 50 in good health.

The CDR3 here is CASSLHQGKLFF. The CDR3 bases are TGTGCCAGCAGCTTACATCAGGGAAAACTGTTTTTT. The V and J genes are TRBV7-9 and TRBJ1-4; TRBD1 is a possible D gene (5 bases). The length of the CDR3 is 12 residues. Germline V gene sequence: CDR1 SEHNR, CDR2 FQNEAQ (reference sequence). V was trimmed by 2 bases and J by 10 bases, leaving 8 bases between them.